This is a list of T cell receptor beta chains from one sample in a study of beta chain features in type 1 diabetes. Sequenced by immunoSEQ multiplex PCR; TCRdb stores in-frame clones only, minus some. The sample yields roughly 330,000 clones, approximately 9.9% seen once. Sequenced material: naive CD4+ T cells from blood. These receptors were collected from a woman under 40 in good health. CDR3s include the opening cysteine and the closing phenylalanine or tryptophan. A D gene is named only where the DNA matches it firmly. The size entry is marked missing in some rows and otherwise reads once, few, many or a size class.

V gene,clone size,J gene,D gene,CDR3 DNA,CDR3 protein
TRBV28,few,TRBJ2-2,.,TGTGCCAGCAGTTTAGGAGCGGCGAACACCGGGGAGCTGTTTTTT,CASSLGAANTGELFF
TRBV15,.,TRBJ1-1,.,TGTGCCACCAGCAGAGCGATACATATGAACACTGAAGCTTTCTTT,CATSRAIHMNTEAFF
TRBV30,.,TRBJ1-5,TRBD1,TGTGCCTGGAGGGGACAGGGGGATCAGCCCCAGCATTTT,CAWRGQGDQPQHF
TRBV7-9,few,TRBJ2-5,TRBD1,TGTGCCAGCAGCTCAGTCGGACAGGACCAAGAGACCCAGTACTTC,CASSSVGQDQETQYF
TRBV4-3,.,TRBJ1-5,.,TGCGCCAGCAGCCAAGGACAGACCTATCAGCCCCAGCATTTT,CASSQGQTYQPQHF
TRBV5-4,.,TRBJ2-6,TRBD1,TGTGCCAGCAGCCCCGCGACAGGGGCTGGGGCCAACGTCCTGACTTTC,CASSPATGAGANVLTF
TRBV28,.,TRBJ2-2,.,TGTGCCAGCAGTTCGGGACTTAATGGGTTCGGGGAGCTGTTTTTT,CASSSGLNGFGELFF
TRBV6-6,few,TRBJ2-4,TRBD1,TGTGCCAACAGCCCGACAGGGGCCAAAAACATTCAGTACTTC,CANSPTGAKNIQYF
TRBV7-2,few,TRBJ2-1,TRBD2,TGTGCCAGCACCCGGACTAGCGGGGTGGGTGAGCAGTTCTTC,CASTRTSGVGEQFF
TRBV18,few,TRBJ1-1,.,TGTGCCAGCTCACCAGACCGGGTACCGAACACTGAAGCTTTCTTT,CASSPDRVPNTEAFF
TRBV5-1,few,TRBJ2-4,TRBD2,TGCGCCAGCAGCACGGGACTAGCAGTAAACATTCAGTACTTC,CASSTGLAVNIQYF
TRBV7-2,few,TRBJ2-2,TRBD1,TGTGCCAGCAGTTGGAGACAGGGGAACACCGGGGAGCTGTTTTTT,CASSWRQGNTGELFF
TRBV6-1,.,TRBJ1-2,TRBD1,TGTGCCAGCAGTGAAGCATTGGGAGGGAGGACAGGGTCCCGGGTCACCTATGGCTACACCTTC,CASSEALGGRTGSRVTYGYTF
TRBV19,few,TRBJ2-1,TRBD2,TGTGCCAGTATTCCCGGGAGGAGCGGGAGGATGAATGAGCAGTTCTTC,CASIPGRSGRMNEQFF
TRBV10-3,few,TRBJ2-7,TRBD1,TGTGCCACCCTCCGACAGGGGATATACGAGCAGTACTTC,CATLRQGIYEQYF
TRBV28,.,TRBJ1-4,.,TGTGCCAGCACCTTCGGAGGTGAAAATGAAAAACTGTTTTTT,CASTFGGENEKLFF
TRBV11-3,.,TRBJ2-1,TRBD2,TGTGCCAGCAGCTTTGGGACTAGCGGGTCTGATGAGCAGTTCTTC,CASSFGTSGSDEQFF
TRBV5-1,.,TRBJ1-1,.,TGCGCCAGCAGCCCCAGGGTCGGGAACACTGAAGCTTTCTTT,CASSPRVGNTEAFF
TRBV28,.,TRBJ1-5,.,TGTGCCAGCAGTGTCCGAGGCAGCCCTTATCAGCCCCAGCATTTT,CASSVRGSPYQPQHF
TRBV7-2,.,TRBJ1-5,.,TGTGCCAGCAGCTTACAGTCCTTGCAGCCCCAGCATTTT,CASSLQSLQPQHF